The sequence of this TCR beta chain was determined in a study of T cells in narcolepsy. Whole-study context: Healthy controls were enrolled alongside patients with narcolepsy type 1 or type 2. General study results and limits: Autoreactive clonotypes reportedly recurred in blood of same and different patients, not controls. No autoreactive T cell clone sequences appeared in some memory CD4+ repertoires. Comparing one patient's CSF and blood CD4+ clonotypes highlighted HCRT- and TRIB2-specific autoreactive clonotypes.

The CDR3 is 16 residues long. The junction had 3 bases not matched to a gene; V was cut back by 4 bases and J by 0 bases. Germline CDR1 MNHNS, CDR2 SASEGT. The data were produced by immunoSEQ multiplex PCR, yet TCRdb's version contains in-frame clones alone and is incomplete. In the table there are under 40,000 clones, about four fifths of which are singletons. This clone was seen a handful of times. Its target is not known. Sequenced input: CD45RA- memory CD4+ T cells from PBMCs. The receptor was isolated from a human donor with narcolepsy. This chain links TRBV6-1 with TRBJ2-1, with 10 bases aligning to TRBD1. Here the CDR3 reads CASSGQGAVSYNEQFF. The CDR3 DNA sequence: TGTGCCAGCAGTGGACAGGGGGCAGTCTCCTACAATGAGCAGTTCTTC.